The 17 T cell receptor beta chains reported below all come from one sample, sequenced in a study of T cell repertoires in aging, cancer and after chemotherapy. Peripheral blood genomic DNA, not sorted cells or RNA, was the template. Multiplex touch-down PCR with TRB-A/B primers amplified rearranged V-D-J TRB sequences. Each CDR3 protein gets one entry after TCRdb re-called the multiplex PCR reads with MiXCR. This table has about 10,000 distinct CDR3 sequences, roughly 40% appearing once. Sequencing input: blood. The receptors stem from a human donor in good health.

This chain joins TRBV7-3 and TRBJ2-5, with D perhaps TRBD1 or TRBD2 (5 bases each). V lost 4 bases and J lost 2, with 8 bases in between. Germline values: CDR1 SGHTA, CDR2 FQGTGA. This CDR3 region has 13 residues. The CDR3 sequence: CASSSGPQETQYF. The CDR3 nucleotides read TGTGCCAGCAGCTCGGGACCACAAGAGACCCAGTACTTC.

The J gene is TRBJ1-5, the V gene TRBV5-6; D is undetermined. The germline CDR1 and CDR2 sequences are SGHDT and YYEEEE. This CDR3 comprises 13 residues. V lost 4 bases, J lost 7 bases, and 12 bases lay in between. The CDR3 DNA sequence: TGTGCCAGCAGCAACAGTGTGGAGCAGCCCCAGCATTTT. Its protein is CASSNSVEQPQHF.

The table lists this clonotype with a count of one. This rearrangement joins TRBV28 to TRBJ1-1, with 8 bases aligning to TRBD1. CDR3 size: 14 residues. V shed 6 bases, J shed 4 bases, and the junction held 7 bases outside the gene matches. Germline CDR1 reads MDHEN; CDR2 reads SYDVKM. The CDR3 spells CASRKDRAGTEAFF. The CDR3 nucleotides are TGTGCCAGCAGGAAGGACAGGGCGGGCACTGAAGCTTTCTTT.

This clonotype was detected a few times. The chain recombines TRBV28 with TRBJ1-3; no definite D call. Germline lookup yields CDR1 MDHEN and CDR2 SYDVKM. The CDR3 is made up of 14 amino acids. V gave up 5 bases and J gave up 0 bases, with 8 bases separating them. CDR3 sequence (DNA): TGTGCCAGCAGTACGACCATCTCTGGAAACACCATATATTTT. Amino acids: CASSTTISGNTIYF.

This rearrangement joins TRBV7-2 to TRBJ2-3; 10 nucleotides match TRBD2. Germline V CDR1 and CDR2: SGHTA, FQGNSA. The CDR3 spans 18 residues. V gave up 2 bases and J gave up 4 bases; unmatched junction bases: 12. DNA for the CDR3: TGTGCCAGCAGCTTAACCAATCCGGGACTAGCGAAGGCAGATACGCAGTATTTT. Protein: CASSLTNPGLAKADTQYF.

The rearrangement uses TRBV30 and TRBJ1-2; the D is unclear. CDR1 is GTSNPN, CDR2 SVGIG, per germline (reference sequence). The CDR3 extends over 13 amino acids. Trimming left V 1 base short and J 2 bases short, with 8 bases between. This CDR3 is CAWSGEGNYGYTF. CDR3 nucleotide sequence: TGTGCCTGGAGTGGAGAAGGGAACTATGGCTACACCTTC.

This clonotype has a handful of counts. The chain is built from TRBV6-5 and TRBJ2-1; the D is unclear. Germline V CDR1 and CDR2: MNHEY, SVGAGI. There are 12 residues in the CDR3. V shed 4 bases and J shed 3 bases, with 4 bases lying between them. The chain's CDR3 is CASSSYYNEQFF. The CDR3 DNA follows: TGTGCCAGCAGTTCCTACTACAATGAGCAGTTCTTC.

This clonotype was found a few times. The chain is built from TRBV7-2 and TRBJ2-7, with a tentative D call TRBD2 (6 bases). The CDR3 consists of 17 residues. Germline V gene sequence: CDR1 SGHTA, CDR2 FQGNSA. The V gene lost 3 bases and the J gene lost 2 bases, with 20 bases spanning the gap. As DNA, the CDR3 is TGTGCCAGCAGCTTGGCGGGCGGGGCTATCCCTCCCTACGAGCAGTACTTC. The encoded protein is CASSLAGGAIPPYEQYF.

This clonotype was detected a few times. The gene calls are TRBV11-2 and TRBJ1-4, with D maybe TRBD1 (5 bases). This CDR3 is 14 amino acids long. V lost 1 base and J lost 5, with 8 bases in between. Per germline, CDR1 SGHAT and CDR2 FQNNGV. CDR3 loop: CASSLAGGNEKLFF. The CDR3 coding sequence is TGTGCCAGCAGCTTAGCGGGGGGAAATGAAAAACTGTTTTTT.

A remark on this clonotype: The junction does not match germline at one end; this may be a read error. CDR3 bases: TGCAGTGCTAGAGATCGAGGGTTTCACTACGGCTACACCTTC. As protein: CSARDRGFHYGYTF. J is TRBJ1-2 and V is TRBV20-1, with D uncertain. Germline CDR1 reads DFQATT; CDR2 reads SNEGSKA (reference sequence). The CDR3 has 14 amino acids.

J is TRBJ2-2 and V is TRBV7-9; tentative D call: TRBD1 (5 bases). Germline lookup yields CDR1 SEHNR and CDR2 FQNEAQ (reference sequence). V dropped 2 bases and J dropped 4 bases, with 5 bases sitting between them. This CDR3 is built from 13 residues. Written as DNA, the CDR3 is TGTGCCAGCAGCTTAACAGGCACCGGGGAGCTGTTTTTT. Translated: CASSLTGTGELFF.

This clonotype was counted a few times. V usage is TRBV15 and J usage is TRBJ1-1; TRBD1 matches 8 bases. V shed 4 bases and J 7 bases; nucleotides not matched to a gene: 5. The germline CDR1 and CDR2 sequences are LNHNV and YYDKDF (reference sequence). This CDR3 has 13 amino acids. CDR3 DNA: TGTGCCACCAGCAATCAGGGGGCAGGTGAAGCTTTCTTT. Its translation is CATSNQGAGEAFF.

This chain joins TRBV6-1 and TRBJ1-1; possible D gene TRBD1, 5 bases. Trimming took off 7 bases at V and 0 bases at J, with 9 bases between the two ends. The CDR3 runs to 13 residues. Germline values: CDR1 MNHNS, CDR2 SASEGT. CDR3 protein: CASKDTLNTEAFF. The CDR3, as DNA: TGTGCCAGCAAGGACACCTTGAACACTGAAGCTTTCTTT.

This clonotype was seen more than once but under ten times. J is TRBJ2-5 and V is TRBV5-1; a weak D match, TRBD2 (7 bases). Trimming pared 1 base from V and 5 bases from J, leaving 15 bases between. The CDR3 extends over 15 amino acids. Germline V gene data show CDR1 as SGHRS and CDR2 as YFSETQ. This chain's CDR3 is CASSLRGGAGETQYF. The CDR3 DNA reads as TGCGCCAGCAGCTTGCGTGGGGGGGCCGGGGAGACCCAGTACTTC. The full variable domain, its missing parts supplied by reference TRBV5-1 and TRBJ2-5, is KAGVTQTPRYLIKTRGQQVTLSCSPISGHRSVSWYQQTPGQGLQFLFEYFSETQRNKGNFPGRFSGRQFSNSRSEMNVSTLELGDSALYLCASSLRGGAGETQYFGPGTRLLVL.

The chain employs TRBV10-3 and TRBJ1-1; D is uncertain. The V and J ends lost 5 bases and 4 bases respectively, with 17 bases between them. Germline V lookup: CDR1 ENHRY, CDR2 SYGVKD. The CDR3 consists of 15 residues. The CDR3 loop is CAISMGSGWVTEAFF. The CDR3 region has the DNA TGTGCCATCAGTATGGGGTCGGGTTGGGTCACTGAAGCTTTCTTT.

This chain links TRBV6-1 with TRBJ1-2, with D possibly matching TRBD1 (6 bases). Trimming shortened V by 8 bases and J by 4 bases, and 14 bases separated the two germline ends. Germline CDR1 reads MNHNS; CDR2 reads SASEGT. This CDR3 has 13 residues. The CDR3 coding sequence is TGTGCCAGCTTCACAGGGTTCGGCTATGGCTACACCTTC. It codes for CASFTGFGYGYTF.

This rearrangement joins TRBV5-5 to TRBJ1-2; no firm D call. With 4 bases removed from V and 4 bases from J, the gap between germline ends came to 5 bases. There are 11 residues in the CDR3. The V gene's germline CDR1 is SGHKS and CDR2 YYEKEE (reference sequence). The CDR3 reads CASSRSYGYTF. The CDR3 nucleotides read TGTGCCAGCAGCCGATCCTATGGCTACACCTTC.